This T cell receptor beta chain was documented in a study of cytomegalovirus exposure and HLA in healthy donors. PCR employed 60 Vbeta and 13 Jbeta primers. Data came from immunoSEQ multiplex PCR; TCRdb stores just in-frame clones and leaves some out. Of nearly 300,000 clones listed, roughly 90% are singletons. Study-level findings and limits: Being productive about 87% or about 30% of the time was typical of most TCR beta V segments in an earlier analysis. Analysis was performed later, and it showed HLA-associated TCR beta chains to be more clonally expanded than equally common others.

Concerning this clone itself: Antigen unknown.

Source material: PBMCs. The receptor's source is a man aged 40-49 years in good health and CMV-seropositive.

For the CDR3, the DNA is TGTGCCAGCAGTGGACAGGGCGACGAGCAGTACTTC. The encoded protein is CASSGQGDEQYF. The rearrangement joins TRBV2 to TRBJ2-5; TRBD1 agrees at 7 bases. The J call may be in error: the DNA end matches TRBJ2-7 better. Germline V gene lookup returns CDR1 SNHLY and CDR2 FYNNEI. The length of the CDR3 is 12 residues.